The clone carrying this TCR beta chain has ten or more counts. Its antigen is not known. Amplified TCR beta CDR3 regions derived from RNA transcripts. A first-round RT-PCR of the TCR CDR3 used the HTBI primer set. TCRdb re-called the multiplex PCR reads with MiXCR, one entry per CDR3 protein. The sample records 490,000 or so distinct CDR3 sequences, approximately 23% being singletons. The data derive from a study of T cells in Graves' hyperthyroidism and ophthalmopathy. Study at large: Blood was drawn when the patient was first diagnosed and still untreated. General study findings and limits: Classification by a 13 V-J model distinguished ophthalmopathy from stable hyperthyroidism. Also found in blood were most expanded thyroid clonotypes above 0.001.

The PBMCs were sourced from fresh peripheral blood (about 9.7 ml). V gave up 7 bases and J gave up 1 base, with 13 bases separating them. From germline, CDR1 is SNHLY and CDR2 FYNNEI. This CDR3 spans 14 amino acids. V usage is TRBV2 and J usage is TRBJ1-1; a possible D gene is TRBD1 (6 bases). The clonotype was recovered from a woman aged 70-85 years with Graves' ophthalmopathy. The source material was blood. CDR3 in amino acids: CASNQGRANTEAFF. Here the CDR3 DNA reads TGTGCCAGCAATCAGGGGCGGGCGAACACTGAAGCTTTCTTT.